This T cell receptor (beta chain) comes out of a study of T cell responses to AZD1222 COVID-19 vaccine. This clone was recorded once. Its antigen is unidentified. CDR1 is SGHKS and CDR2 is YYEKEE in the germline V gene (reference sequence). The CDR3 has 12 residues. V lost 2 bases to trimming and J lost 3 bases, with 6 bases between them. Data came from immunoSEQ multiplex PCR; TCRdb stores just in-frame clones and leaves some out. In the table there are roughly 170,000 clones, 90% to 95% of which are singletons. General study results and limits: Nearly half of spike-specific TCRs reportedly target unmutated variant regions.

Specimen: peripheral blood, collected 28 days after the second AZD1222 dose. The rearrangement links TRBV5-5 to TRBJ2-7; unclear D gene. The source of this sequence is an adult who received the AZD1222 COVID-19 vaccine. CDR3 protein: CASSLIGYEQYF. Written as DNA, the CDR3 is TGTGCCAGCAGCTTAATCGGCTACGAGCAGTACTTC.